What follows is one T cell receptor (beta chain) and its context. Its target antigen remains unknown. The input lacks base qualities; no much larger clone sits a single base away. The immunoSEQ Assay, a bias-controlled multiplex PCR, was used to amplify TCRbeta CDR3 regions from genomic DNA. The original pipeline was this. Nucleated cell counts per sample were estimated from amplification of reference gene primers within the assay. To quantify the absolute abundance of each unique TCRbeta CDR3 rearrangement, sequence reads were collapsed and filtered. For each sample, productive Simpson clonality was calculated by taking the square root of Simpson's diversity index across productive rearrangements. Not all clones reach the TCRdb copy of this immuneACCESS table, which keeps in-frame sequences only. Checked studies attribute under half of the gap to unresolved V genes and leave the rest unexplained. V and J calls and clone size are those listed in that table; D and trimming were worked out from the DNA. Within this sample are approximately 300,000 clones, with 70% to 90% of them counted one time only. Together, the top ten hold more than 9% of the sample.

This sample stems from a study of blood T cell repertoires in COVID-19 (dated by TCRdb to the early 2020s). For the wider study: Samples from collaborators originated in the United States, Italy and Spain and spanned both the acute and convalescent phases of COVID-19. The material from the prospective study consisted of cDNA or gDNA derived from T cells, B-cell-depleted T cells, or PBMCs. Subjects who had been exposed to COVID-19, were actively infected with it, or had recovered from it provided the deeply sampled blood TCRbeta repertoires that made up the dataset. The repertoires were released in a freely available public database meant as a resource for research on the immune response to SARS-CoV-2. The samples were drawn from the first 160 participants of the ongoing ImmuneRACE study and from 1,254 subjects provided by 6 global collaborators. A de-identified subject ID, COVID-19 status, age in years and sex were almost always included in the sample metadata. HLA class I and class II types, where available, came from metadata supplied by the sample provider rather than from assay-based typing.

V is reduced by 6 bases and J by 7 bases, leaving a spacing of 7 bases between them. Inclusive of the bounding cysteine and phenylalanine, the CDR3 is 12 residues long. Here the CDR3 DNA is all that survives: 36 bases in frame from base 1. Per the germline V gene, MDHEN is the CDR1 and SYDVKM is the CDR2. The investigation overall reported the following: Clinical and demographic metadata were provided uncurated, with the amount varying by source and participant.

Participants in the prospective study were aged 18 to 89 years, lived in some 24 United States geographic areas, and enrolled through a virtual design. To assign participants to cohorts, the prospective study relied on clinical history that participants themselves reported in a screening survey and a study questionnaire. For ImmuneRACE Cohort 3, a participant was defined as recovered based on two consecutive negative NP/OP PCR tests, clearance by a healthcare professional, or resolution of symptoms. Each participant in the prospective study had whole blood, serum and a nasopharyngeal or oropharyngeal swab collected by mobile phlebotomists. Over an approximately 2-month period, participants in the prospective study had the option of providing additional blood draws and questionnaires. Prospective study blood samples were shipped either frozen or at room temperature before DNA extraction.

The clonotype was recovered from a woman aged 18-30 years who had recovered from COVID-19. The sequenced material came from PBMCs or T cells enriched from blood (not recorded which). The V and J segments used are TRBV28 and TRBJ1-6; too little of a D gene remains to name it. This receptor has the CDR3 CASSPVNSPLHF. The bases read TGTGCCAGCAGCCCCGTCAATTCACCCCTCCACTTT.